The 9 T cell receptor beta chains listed next were all sequenced from one sample in a study of response to subunit inactivated influenza vaccine. MiXCR, run by TCRdb on the RT-PCR reads, gives a single entry per CDR3 protein. The data hold some 600,000 distinct CDR3 sequences, with roughly 15% observed a single time. Sample: PBMCs from blood, taken around two weeks before vaccination. All receptors come from a middle-aged man who received an inactivated influenza vaccine.

This clonotype was seen a few times. The V call is TRBV29-1, the J call TRBJ2-7, with D possibly matching TRBD2 (5 bases). CDR1 is SQVTM and CDR2 is ANQGSEA in the germline V gene. The ends were cut back, 7 bases at V and 0 bases at J, with 13 bases in the middle. CDR3 size: 13 residues. The CDR3 protein is CSASGRSSYEQYF. In DNA, the CDR3 is TGCAGCGCCAGCGGAAGGAGCTCCTACGAGCAGTACTTC.

This clonotype has just a few counts. This chain uses TRBV20-1 with TRBJ2-1; the D call may be TRBD1 or TRBD2 (5 bases each). V dropped 5 bases and J dropped 12 bases, with 17 bases sitting between them. Germline CDR1 DFQATT, CDR2 SNEGSKA (reference sequence). The CDR3 length is 12 residues. The CDR3 sequence is CSAPRGHAGQFF. The DNA of the CDR3 is TGCAGTGCTCCCCGAGGACACGCGGGGCAGTTCTTC.

This clonotype was counted ten times or more. The chain couples TRBV12-3 or TRBV12-4 to TRBJ2-7; TRBD1 matches at 9 bases. The V gene end was trimmed by 5 bases and the J gene end by 4 bases; junction bases not matched to a gene: 6. CDR3 length equals 14 residues. CDR3: CASSRTGAGYEQYF. CDR3 nucleotide sequence: TGTGCCAGCAGTCGGACAGGGGCAGGGTACGAGCAGTACTTC.

This clonotype was seen a handful of times. The chain links TRBV28 to TRBJ2-1, with TRBD1 matching 11 bases. Germline assignment: CDR1 MDHEN and CDR2 SYDVKM. The CDR3 runs to 16 residues. Trimming took 3 bases from V and 6 from J; bases not matched to a gene: 7. The DNA of the CDR3 is TGTGCCAGCAGTTTTAGGGGGACAGGGGGAATCAATGAGCAGTTCTTC. Amino acids: CASSFRGTGGINEQFF. The variable domain in full, completed from reference TRBV28 and TRBJ2-1, reads DVKVTQSSRYLVKRTGEKVFLECVQDMDHENMFWYRQDPGLGLRLIYFSYDVKMKEKGDIPEGYSVSREKKERFSLILESASTNQTSMYLCASSFRGTGGINEQFFGPGTRLTVL.

The rearrangement links TRBV5-5 to TRBJ1-5; 7 bases line up with TRBD1. The CDR3 spans 15 residues. Germline V lookup: CDR1 SGHKS, CDR2 YYEKEE (reference sequence). With 0 bases clipped from V and 3 bases from J, the junction kept 3 bases outside the gene matches. This CDR3 reads CASSLARGLNQPQHF. The CDR3 nucleotides read TGTGCCAGCAGCTTGGCAAGGGGGCTCAATCAGCCCCAGCATTTT.

This clonotype was seen more than once but under ten times. The V gene is TRBV20-1, the J gene TRBJ2-2; D may be TRBD1 (6 bases). V lost 2 bases to trimming and J lost 6 bases, with 13 bases between them. The CDR3 runs to 14 residues. Germline V lookup: CDR1 DFQATT, CDR2 SNEGSKA (reference sequence). The CDR3 DNA follows: TGCAGTGCTAGAAGAGCCCAGGGGCCCGGGGAGCTGTTTTTT. This codes for CSARRAQGPGELFF.

The CDR3 spells CASSLLGADRETQYF. Here the CDR3 DNA reads TGTGCCAGCAGCTTATTAGGGGCGGATCGAGAGACCCAGTACTTC. The rearrangement links TRBV7-9 to TRBJ2-5, with D possibly being TRBD1 (5 bases). V lost 2 bases to trimming and J lost 4 bases, with 14 bases between them. The CDR3 spans 15 residues. Germline loops: CDR1 SEHNR, CDR2 FQNEAQ (reference sequence). Full variable domain (outside the CDR3, taken from reference TRBV7-9 and TRBJ2-5): DTGVSQNPRHKITKRGQNVTFRCDPISEHNRLYWYRQTLGQGPEFLTYFQNEAQLEKSRLLSDRFSAERPKGSFSTLEIQRTEQGDSAMYLCASSLLGADRETQYFGPGTRLLVL.

There are a few counts of this clonotype. The CDR3 coding sequence is TGTGCCAGCAGTTTAAATGCAGGGGTCTACGAGCAGTACTTC. Translating it yields CASSLNAGVYEQYF. The V and J genes are TRBV28 and TRBJ2-7; a possible D gene is TRBD1 (6 bases). The CDR3 contains 14 residues. Per the germline V gene, CDR1 is MDHEN and CDR2 is SYDVKM. V was pared by 2 bases and J by 3 bases, with 11 bases between.

This clonotype turned up a few times. The chain recombines TRBV30 with TRBJ1-2; 12 positions match TRBD1. The CDR3 has 14 residues. CDR1 and CDR2 from the germline V gene are GTSNPN and SVGIG (reference sequence). V dropped 3 bases and J dropped 7; count of bases not matched to a gene: 6. The CDR3 sequence is CAWRGQGAGSGYTF. The CDR3 nucleotides are TGTGCCTGGAGGGGACAGGGGGCAGGTAGTGGCTACACCTTC.